Following are 24 T cell receptor beta chains from one sample sequenced in a study of T cell repertoires in cytomegalovirus infection. MiXCR was run by TCRdb on the reads, yielding one entry per CDR3 protein. The table records around 710,000 distinct CDR3 sequences, approximately 32% of them present only once. No antigen is known for these receptors. Material: cultured CD8+ T cells from PBMCs, obtained from culture after CMV antigen stimulation. The receptors were sampled from a human donor in good health (CMV status not recorded). Some clones in this sample may be carry-over from other donors' samples.

The V call is TRBV7-9, the J call TRBJ2-7, with a tentative D call TRBD1 (6 bases). The CDR3 spans 14 residues. Germline lookup yields CDR1 SEHNR and CDR2 FQNEAQ (reference sequence). The ends were cut back, 5 bases at V and 5 bases at J, with 16 bases in the middle. The CDR3 DNA reads TGTGCCAGCAGCCCACCAAACAGGGACCACGAGCAGTACTTC. Translating gives CASSPPNRDHEQYF.

This clonotype is a singleton in its sample. The chain combines TRBV27 with TRBJ2-1, with 7 nucleotides matching TRBD1. CDR1 and CDR2 from the germline V gene are MNHEY and SMNVEV (reference sequence). J lost 0 bases, V lost 6 bases, and 11 bases had no gene match. The CDR3 runs to 17 residues. In DNA, the CDR3 is TGTGCCAGCAGCGACCATGGACAGGCGAGCTCCTACAATGAGCAGTTCTTC. It is translated as CASSDHGQASSYNEQFF.

The chain couples TRBV5-4 to TRBJ2-2; no reliable D call. Trimming removed 6 bases at V and 1 base at J, with 10 bases between. Germline CDR1 SGHNT, CDR2 YYREEE (reference sequence). The CDR3 extends over 14 amino acids. The DNA of the CDR3 is TGTGCCAGCACCTACCTTGGGAACACCGGGGAGCTGTTTTTT. Translated: CASTYLGNTGELFF.

The rearrangement joins TRBV7-6 to TRBJ1-1; no definite D call. Germline CDR1 and CDR2: SGHVS and FNYEAQ. The CDR3 has 16 residues. Trimming removed 2 bases at V and 1 base at J, with 14 bases between. The chain's CDR3 is CASSLMGPPGNTEAFF. The CDR3 DNA follows: TGTGCCAGCAGCTTAATGGGCCCCCCAGGGAACACTGAAGCTTTCTTT.

This clonotype has a handful of counts. The chain uses TRBV27 and TRBJ2-1, with 11 bases lining up with TRBD2. V gave up 2 bases and J gave up 9 bases; unmatched junction bases: 15. The CDR3 totals 18 residues. Germline V gene data show CDR1 as MNHEY and CDR2 as SMNVEV (reference sequence). The CDR3 protein is CASSLSLAGGPYAGEQFF. CDR3 nucleotide sequence: TGTGCCAGCAGTTTAAGTCTAGCGGGGGGCCCGTACGCGGGTGAGCAGTTCTTC.

This clonotype appeared a single time. J is TRBJ2-5 and V is TRBV18, with D perhaps TRBD2 (5 bases). There are 18 residues in the CDR3. CDR1 and CDR2 (germline): KGHSH, LQKENI. Trimming pared 3 bases from V and 1 base from J, leaving 21 bases between. CDR3 coding DNA: TGTGCCAGCTCACCCGTCCGGTATGGGAGTCACAGCCAAGAGACCCAGTACTTC. It codes for CASSPVRYGSHSQETQYF.

This clonotype has just a few counts. V gene TRBV12-3 or TRBV12-4 combines with J gene TRBJ2-5, with TRBD1 as a possible D gene (6 bases). This CDR3 is built from 14 residues. V lost 7 bases and J 4 bases, leaving 16 bases between the germline ends. This CDR3 reads CASTSQGLRETQYF. CDR3 sequence (DNA): TGTGCCAGCACCTCACAGGGTTTGCGAGAGACCCAGTACTTC.

This chain connects TRBV15 to TRBJ1-2; D remains ambiguous. The CDR3 is made up of 13 amino acids. Deletions cut 1 base from V and 2 bases from J, with 5 bases between. The germline gives CDR1 LNHNV, CDR2 YYDKDF (reference sequence). The CDR3 protein is CATSRVPNYGYTF. The CDR3 coding sequence is TGTGCCACCAGCAGAGTTCCAAACTATGGCTACACCTTC.

In its sample, this clonotype was seen a few times. The V gene is TRBV5-5, the J gene TRBJ1-2; 8 bases are shared with TRBD1. Per the germline V gene, CDR1 is SGHKS and CDR2 is YYEKEE (reference sequence). The CDR3 spans 14 residues. The J segment lost 7 bases and the V segment lost 2 bases, leaving 7 bases of the junction unmatched. The DNA for the CDR3 is TGTGCCAGCAGCTTCCCAGGGACAGGTGGTGGCTACACCTTC. Its protein product is CASSFPGTGGGYTF.

This clonotype came up a few times. This chain joins TRBV5-4 and TRBJ1-2; 7 nucleotides agree with TRBD1. Trimming at V came to 7 bases and at J to 3 bases, leaving 12 bases not matched to a gene. Per the germline V gene, CDR1 is SGHNT and CDR2 is YYREEE (reference sequence). The CDR3 runs 15 residues. This CDR3 is CASQLIPGTDYGYTF. As DNA, the CDR3 is TGTGCCAGCCAACTTATCCCCGGGACAGACTATGGCTACACCTTC.

V usage is TRBV7-4 and J usage is TRBJ1-2; D is uncertain. V was shortened by 5 bases and J by 10 bases, with 11 bases between the two germline ends. The V gene's germline CDR1 is SGHVT and CDR2 SQSDAQ. The CDR3 covers 11 residues. The CDR3 nucleotides read TGTGCCAGCAGCCGCACCCTGGACTACACCTTC. It specifies CASSRTLDYTF.

This clonotype has just a few counts. The J gene is TRBJ2-7, the V gene TRBV7-9; 10 positions match TRBD1. V trimming: 0 bases; J trimming: 6 bases; junction bases outside the gene matches: 5. The CDR3 runs to 15 residues. Germline CDR1 SEHNR, CDR2 FQNEAQ (reference sequence). Here the CDR3 reads CASSLAGTGASEQYF. The CDR3 coding sequence is TGTGCCAGCAGCTTAGCCGGGACAGGGGCAAGCGAGCAGTACTTC.

This clonotype was observed at least ten times. The chain carries TRBV7-2 and TRBJ1-6, with TRBD1 as a possible D gene (6 bases). From germline, CDR1 is SGHTA and CDR2 FQGNSA. V gave up 3 bases and J gave up 9 bases, with 18 bases separating them. The length of the CDR3 is 16 residues. DNA for the CDR3: TGTGCCAGCAGCTTCTGGTCAGGGGATAATACTTCACCCCTCCACTTT. Translating gives CASSFWSGDNTSPLHF.

The table lists this clonotype with a few counts. This chain connects TRBV6-6 to TRBJ2-7; D may be TRBD1 or TRBD2 (5 bases each). CDR1 and CDR2 (germline): MNHNY, SVGAGI (reference sequence). The V end was cut by 6 bases, the J end by 0 bases, with 15 bases between. The CDR3 length is 15 residues. DNA of the CDR3: TGTGCCAGCAGCCTCCTGGGACGGAACTCCTACGAGCAGTACGTC. It codes for CASSLLGRNSYEQYV.

This clonotype appeared a few times. The J gene is TRBJ2-1, the V gene TRBV4-1; D may be TRBD1 (5 bases). This CDR3 comprises 15 residues. The V gene's germline CDR1 is MGHRA and CDR2 YSYEKL. With 0 bases removed from V and 4 bases from J, the gap between germline ends came to 10 bases. CDR3 protein: CASSQDKGFYNEQFF. The CDR3 DNA sequence: TGCGCCAGCAGCCAAGATAAGGGGTTTTACAATGAGCAGTTCTTC.

The chain joins TRBV7-8 to TRBJ2-5; 13 nucleotides agree with TRBD2. The CDR3 runs 16 residues. V lost 4 bases and J lost 3; bases outside the gene matches: 5. Germline assignment: CDR1 SGHVS and CDR2 FQNEAQ. This CDR3 is CASSSDGLAGEETQYF. The DNA of the CDR3 is TGTGCCAGCAGCTCAGACGGACTAGCGGGGGAAGAGACCCAGTACTTC.

This rearrangement joins TRBV27 to TRBJ2-2; 8 bases fit TRBD1. CDR3 length equals 17 residues. Germline assignment: CDR1 MNHEY and CDR2 SMNVEV (reference sequence). V was clipped by 3 bases and J by 0 bases; unmatched bases: 6. This CDR3 reads CASSLRQGIANTGELFF. The CDR3 nucleotides are TGTGCCAGCAGTTTGAGACAGGGGATAGCGAACACCGGGGAGCTGTTTTTT.

This clonotype has only a few counts. The V gene is TRBV5-6, the J gene TRBJ1-1; D not resolved. Per germline, CDR1 SGHDT and CDR2 YYEEEE. CDR3 size: 17 residues. V was clipped by 2 bases and J by 0 bases, with 17 bases between them. CDR3 coding DNA: TGTGCCAGCAGCTTCCGACATTTGAGCCGCATGAACACTGAAGCTTTCTTT. This gives the protein CASSFRHLSRMNTEAFF.

The J gene is TRBJ2-7, the V gene TRBV6-1; D gene unclear. The CDR3 contains 13 residues. From germline, CDR1 is MNHNS and CDR2 SASEGT. Trimming left V 7 bases short and J 5 bases short, with 15 bases between. This CDR3 reads CASNSLGWDEQYV. The CDR3 bases are TGTGCCAGCAACTCCCTGGGGTGGGACGAGCAGTACGTC.

V is TRBV6-8 and J is TRBJ1-1; no firm D call. V was clipped by 3 bases and J by 4 bases, with 12 bases between them. This CDR3 is 14 amino acids long. CDR1 is MNHGY and CDR2 is SAAAGT in the germline V gene. The CDR3 reads CASSYAGSGTEAFF. CDR3 bases: TGTGCCAGCAGTTATGCGGGGTCGGGCACTGAAGCTTTCTTT.

This clonotype was found a few times. The gene calls are TRBV2 and TRBJ2-5; D gene unclear. CDR1 and CDR2 from the germline V gene are SNHLY and FYNNEI. V shed 1 base and J shed 0 bases, with 6 bases lying between them. The CDR3 consists of 14 residues. The CDR3 nucleotides read TGTGCCAGCAGTGAAGGCACTTACCAAGAGACCCAGTACTTC. Amino acids: CASSEGTYQETQYF.

The chain recombines TRBV12-3 or TRBV12-4 with TRBJ2-3, with 7 positions matching TRBD1. This CDR3 region has 14 residues. J lost 4 bases, V lost 3 bases, and 4 bases had no gene match. CDR3 sequence reads: CASSLVQGADTQYF. In nucleotides, the CDR3 is TGTGCCAGCAGTTTGGTTCAGGGGGCAGATACGCAGTATTTT.

The chain recombines TRBV6-1 with TRBJ2-5; tentatively, D is TRBD1 or TRBD2 (5 bases each). There are 14 residues in the CDR3. Trimming cost V 6 bases and J 1 base, with 12 bases left between them. Germline CDR1 reads MNHNS; CDR2 reads SASEGT. Written as DNA, the CDR3 is TGTGCCAGCAGCGGGGCCGGACTCCAAGAGACCCAGTACTTC. Its protein product is CASSGAGLQETQYF.

In this sample, this clonotype turned up a few times. The chain uses TRBV11-2 and TRBJ1-1; D ambiguous. The CDR3 has 14 amino acids. Germline V gene sequence: CDR1 SGHAT, CDR2 FQNNGV. Trimming took off 10 bases at V and 1 base at J, with 16 bases between the two ends. The CDR3 nucleotides are TGTGCCACAGCTCGGCATGGAACGAACACTGAAGCTTTCTTT. Translated: CATARHGTNTEAFF. The whole variable domain, remainder taken from reference TRBV11-2 and TRBJ1-1, is EAGVAQSPRYKIIEKRQSVAFWCNPISGHATLYWYQQILGQGPKLLIQFQNNGVVDDSQLPKDRFSAERLKGVDSTLKIQPAKLEDSAVYLCATARHGTNTEAFFGQGTRLTVV.